This TCR beta chain was documented in a study of shared clonotypes between healthy human individuals. Assay: immunoSEQ multiplex PCR; the TCRdb copy retains only in-frame clones and omits some. The sample holds around 700,000 clones, under 95% seen once. CDR1 and CDR2 from the germline V gene are SQVTM and ANQGSEA. The CDR3 runs 16 residues. Trimming took 1 base from V and 2 from J, leaving 16 bases between them. Naive CD8 cells comprised CD45RO-negative, CCR7-positively selected cells, excluding terminally differentiated effector memory CD45RA+ cells. The specimen sequenced was naive CD8+ T cells sorted from blood. The origin of this receptor is a man aged 25-45 years in good health. The rearrangement joins TRBV29-1 to TRBJ2-3; D remains ambiguous. The CDR3 bases are TGCAGCGTTGAAGGTGGTTCCCTGGATGTCACAGATACGCAGTATTTT. Its protein product is CSVEGGSLDVTDTQYF.